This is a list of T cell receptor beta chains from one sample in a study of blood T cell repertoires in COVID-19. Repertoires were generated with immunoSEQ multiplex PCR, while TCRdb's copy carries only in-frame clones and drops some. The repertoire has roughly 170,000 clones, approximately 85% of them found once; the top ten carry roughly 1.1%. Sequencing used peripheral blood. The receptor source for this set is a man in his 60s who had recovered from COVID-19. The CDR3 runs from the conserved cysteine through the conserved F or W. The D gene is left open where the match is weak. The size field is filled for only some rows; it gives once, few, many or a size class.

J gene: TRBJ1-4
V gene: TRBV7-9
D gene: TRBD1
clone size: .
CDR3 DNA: TGTGCCAGCAGCTCAACCGGGACAGGGGGGTACCTAAAACTGTTTTTT
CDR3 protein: CASSSTGTGGYLKLFF

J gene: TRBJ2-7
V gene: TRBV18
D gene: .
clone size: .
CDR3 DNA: TGTGCCAGCTCACCCGCCGCTTTGGCCGAGCAGTACTTC
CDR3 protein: CASSPAALAEQYF

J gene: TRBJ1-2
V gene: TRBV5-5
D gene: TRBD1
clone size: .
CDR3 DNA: TGTGCCAGCACCGAACAACGGGGGACAGGGGCAGCTGGCTACACCTTC
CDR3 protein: CASTEQRGTGAAGYTF

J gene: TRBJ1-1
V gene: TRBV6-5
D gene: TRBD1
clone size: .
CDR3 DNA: TGTGCCAGCAATAGACAGGGGGCTTTCACTGAAGCTTTCTTT
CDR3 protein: CASNRQGAFTEAFF

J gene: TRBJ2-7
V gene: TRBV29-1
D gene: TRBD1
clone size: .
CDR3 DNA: TGCAGCGTTGAAGAGGACAGGGCCCCCTACGAGCAGTACTTC
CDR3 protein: CSVEEDRAPYEQYF

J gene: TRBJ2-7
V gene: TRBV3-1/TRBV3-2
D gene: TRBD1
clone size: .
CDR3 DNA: TGTGCCAGCAGCCAAGAAACTGGGGACAGAACAAACCACGAGCAGTACTTC
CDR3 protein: CASSQETGDRTNHEQYF

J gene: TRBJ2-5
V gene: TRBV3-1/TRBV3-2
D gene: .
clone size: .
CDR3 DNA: TGTGCCAGCAGCCAAGGAATCGTGGAGGAGACCCAGTACTTC
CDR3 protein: CASSQGIVEETQYF

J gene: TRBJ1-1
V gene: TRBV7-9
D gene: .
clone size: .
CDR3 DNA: TGTGCCAGCAGCCCGACCGGGGGGGTGAACACTGAAGCTTTCTTT
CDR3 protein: CASSPTGGVNTEAFF

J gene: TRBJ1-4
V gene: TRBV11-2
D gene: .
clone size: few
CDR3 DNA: TGTGCCAGCAGCTTAGATCGGGGTTCGGAAAAACTGTTTTTT
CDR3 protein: CASSLDRGSEKLFF

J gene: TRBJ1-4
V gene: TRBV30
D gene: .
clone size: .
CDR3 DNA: TGTGCCTGGAGTCCAACAGGGATAACTAATGAAAAACTGTTTTTT
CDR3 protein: CAWSPTGITNEKLFF

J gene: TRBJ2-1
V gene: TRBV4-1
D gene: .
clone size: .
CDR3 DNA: TGCGCCAGCAGCCAAGGGTGGGCGGGTATGTTGAATGAGCAGTTCTTC
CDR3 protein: CASSQGWAGMLNEQFF

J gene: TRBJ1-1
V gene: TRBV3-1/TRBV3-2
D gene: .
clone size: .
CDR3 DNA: TGTGCCAGCAGCCAAGAAGGCGAGGGCTATGGGACTGAAGCTTTCTTT
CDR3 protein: CASSQEGEGYGTEAFF

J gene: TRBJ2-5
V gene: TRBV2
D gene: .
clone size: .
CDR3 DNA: TGTGCCAGCAGTGAAACGAGAATTCAAGAGACCCAGTACTTC
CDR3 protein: CASSETRIQETQYF

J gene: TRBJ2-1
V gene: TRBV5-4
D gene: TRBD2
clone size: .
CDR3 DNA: TGTGCCAGCAGCTTGGAACTAGCGGGGGGGCCGTCCTACAATGAGCAGTTCTTC
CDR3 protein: CASSLELAGGPSYNEQFF

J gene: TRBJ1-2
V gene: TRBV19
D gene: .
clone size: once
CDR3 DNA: TGTGCCAGTACCCCCCGGGGGGATTTAATGATTGGCTACACCTTC
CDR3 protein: CASTPRGDLMIGYTF

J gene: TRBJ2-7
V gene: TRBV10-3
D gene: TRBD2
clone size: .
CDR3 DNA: TGTGCCATCAGTGAGTCGCGCGGGGGGACCTACGAGCAGTACTTC
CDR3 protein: CAISESRGGTYEQYF

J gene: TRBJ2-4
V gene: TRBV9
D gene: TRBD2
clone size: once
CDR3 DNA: TGTGCCAGCAGCCCAGACGCTAGCGGGGGGAAAGCCAAAAACATTCAGTACTTC
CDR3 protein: CASSPDASGGKAKNIQYF

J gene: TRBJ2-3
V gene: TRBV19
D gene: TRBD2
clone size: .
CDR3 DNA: TGTGCCAGTAGTATAGTGGGCGGGGGAGCCACAGATACGCAGTATTTT
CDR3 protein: CASSIVGGGATDTQYF

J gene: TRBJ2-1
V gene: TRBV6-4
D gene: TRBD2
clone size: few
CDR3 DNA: TGTGCCAGCAGCCCTACTAGCGGGGGGGCCAATGAGCAGTTCTTC
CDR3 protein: CASSPTSGGANEQFF

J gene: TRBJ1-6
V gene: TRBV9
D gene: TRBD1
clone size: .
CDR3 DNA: TGTGCCAGCAGCGGGGGACAGGGGAATTCACCCCTCCACTTT
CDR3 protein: CASSGGQGNSPLHF

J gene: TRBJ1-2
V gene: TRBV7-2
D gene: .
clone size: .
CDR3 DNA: TGTGCCAGCAGCGCGAACAGGGAGGGAGGCTACACCTTC
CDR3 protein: CASSANREGGYTF

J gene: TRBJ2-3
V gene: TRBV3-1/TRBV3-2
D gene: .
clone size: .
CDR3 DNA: TGTGCCAGCGGACCCGGGGGCACAGATACGCAGTATTTT
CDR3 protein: CASGPGGTDTQYF

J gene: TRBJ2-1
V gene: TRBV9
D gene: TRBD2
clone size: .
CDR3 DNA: TGTGCCAGCAGCGTACTAGCGGCCCCTAACAATGAGCAGTTCTTC
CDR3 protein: CASSVLAAPNNEQFF

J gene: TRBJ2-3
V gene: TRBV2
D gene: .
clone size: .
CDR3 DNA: TGTGCCAGCAGGTGGGGGGGCCTTGGAGATACGCAGTATTTT
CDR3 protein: CASRWGGLGDTQYF

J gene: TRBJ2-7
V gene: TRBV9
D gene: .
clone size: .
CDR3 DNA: TGTGCCAGCAGCGCGGCCTGGGGAGGAGGAGACGAGCAGTACTTC
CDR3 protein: CASSAAWGGGDEQYF

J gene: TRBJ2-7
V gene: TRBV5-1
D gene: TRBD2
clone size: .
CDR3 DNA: TGCGCCAGCAGCGTTTTAACCGGGACTAGCGGCACTGAAGCCTACGAGCAGTACTTC
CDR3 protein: CASSVLTGTSGTEAYEQYF

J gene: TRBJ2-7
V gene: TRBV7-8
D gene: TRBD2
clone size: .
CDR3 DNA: TGTGCCAGCAGCTTAGTAGTTGCGGGGGGTGTCGAGGAGCAGTACTTC
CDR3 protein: CASSLVVAGGVEEQYF